The entry below gives a single T cell receptor (beta chain) sequence along with its context. Its antigen is unknown. This entry belongs to a study of vaccination and CD4 T cells after COVID-19. Study-wide background: Post-diagnosis, post-COVID samples were collected after a median about 95 days, ranging 35 to 161. The cells in question were stimulated using overlapping spike peptides derived from SARS-CoV-2, HCoV-NL63, HCoV-OC43 and HCoV-229E.

With the Oncomine TCR Beta short-read assay, DNA from cultured CD4+ T cells was sequenced. TCRdb fed the PCR reads into MiXCR, producing one record per CDR3 protein. The data hold under 20,000 distinct CDR3 sequences, with roughly 47% observed a single time. Regarding treatment: approximately nine-day PBMC culture with coronavirus spike peptide pools or control peptides (ViraFEST assay). The source of this sequence is a human donor with COVID-19. The sequenced sample consisted of cultured CD4+ T cells from blood.

In nucleotides, the CDR3 is TGTGCCAGTATGTTCGGAAACACCATATATTTT. It specifies CASMFGNTIYF. V is TRBV19 and J is TRBJ1-3, with D hard to call. Germline V gene data show CDR1 as LNHDA and CDR2 as SQIVND (reference sequence). The V end lost 7 bases, the J end lost 4 bases, and 5 bases lay between the germline ends. The CDR3 has 11 amino acids. The full variable domain, its missing parts supplied by reference TRBV19 and TRBJ1-3, is DGGITQSPKYLFRKEGQNVTLSCEQNLNHDAMYWYRQDPGQGLRLIYYSQIVNDFQKGDIAEGYSVSREKKESFPLTVTSAQKNPTAFYLCASMFGNTIYFGEGSWLTVV.